These 18 T cell receptor beta chains share one sample of origin, sequenced in a study of glioma-infiltrating T cells. Using RNA template, CDR3s of TCR alpha and beta were amplified with iRepertoire arm-PCR. TCRdb re-derived calls from the multiplex PCR reads in MiXCR, one entry per CDR3 protein. Seen here are approximately 89,000 distinct CDR3 sequences, 20% to 25% observed once, and the top ten hold 5.5% to 7.5%. What was sequenced was glioma tissue, nonneoplastic brain tissue, or PBMCs (not recorded which). The receptor set was obtained from a human donor with low-grade glioma or glioblastoma, undergoing nonglioma brain surgery, or in good health (not recorded which).

This clonotype was found a few times. The genes are TRBV19 and TRBJ1-1, with D unclear. This CDR3 is 14 amino acids long. Germline CDR1 reads LNHDA; CDR2 reads SQIVND (reference sequence). The V end was cut by 4 bases, the J end by 6 bases, with 15 bases between. CDR3 residues: CASSKGLTVAEAFF. The CDR3 DNA is TGTGCCAGTAGTAAAGGTCTAACCGTGGCTGAAGCTTTCTTT.

This clonotype was detected a few times. J is TRBJ2-1 and V is TRBV5-4, with D perhaps TRBD2 (7 bases). CDR3 size: 13 residues. Germline V CDR1 and CDR2: SGHNT, YYREEE (reference sequence). V gave up 2 bases and J gave up 9 bases, with 12 bases separating them. The CDR3: CASSFGGRGEQFF. The CDR3, as DNA: TGTGCCAGCAGCTTCGGGGGGCGGGGTGAGCAGTTCTTC.

The sample holds a few counts of this clonotype. This chain uses TRBV19 with TRBJ2-2; 9 nucleotides match TRBD1. This CDR3 has 15 amino acids. Germline loops: CDR1 LNHDA, CDR2 SQIVND (reference sequence). J lost 4 bases, V lost 10 bases, and 10 bases had no gene match. This CDR3 is CATKAGQGSTGELFF. The CDR3 DNA reads TGTGCCACGAAAGCGGGACAGGGAAGCACCGGGGAGCTGTTTTTT.

This clonotype has just one count. The chain carries TRBV18 and TRBJ1-5; D gene uncertain. Per the germline V gene, CDR1 is KGHSH and CDR2 is LQKENI. The CDR3 is made up of 14 amino acids. The V end lost 3 bases, the J end lost 2 bases, and 8 bases lay between the germline ends. The CDR3 DNA follows: TGTGCCAGCTCACCGTCCGGCGGCAATCAGCCCCAGCATTTT. This sequence encodes CASSPSGGNQPQHF.

Within the sample, this clonotype is medium-sized. The chain links TRBV27 to TRBJ1-3; D gene ambiguous. Deletions cut 2 bases from V and 4 bases from J, with 6 bases between. CDR3 length equals 13 residues. In germline, CDR1 is MNHEY, CDR2 SMNVEV (reference sequence). As DNA, the CDR3 is TGTGCCAGCAGTTTAAGGATAGGAAACACCATATATTTT. As protein: CASSLRIGNTIYF.

This clonotype was detected ten times or more. This chain connects TRBV6-5 to TRBJ2-3; D gene ambiguous. Trimming cost V 0 bases and J 3 bases, with 10 bases left between them. This CDR3 spans 15 amino acids. Germline assignment: CDR1 MNHEY and CDR2 SVGAGI. The CDR3 DNA reads TGTGCCAGCAGTTACTCGTCCAAAGGTACAGATACGCAGTATTTT. Encoded protein: CASSYSSKGTDTQYF.

V and J are TRBV28 and TRBJ2-2; tentative D call: TRBD2 (7 bases). The CDR3 length is 15 residues. From germline, CDR1 is MDHEN and CDR2 SYDVKM. Between the trimmed V and J ends, which lost 3 bases and 3 bases, there was a span of 11 bases. The CDR3: CASSFLGGHTGELFF. The DNA of the CDR3 is TGTGCCAGCAGTTTTTTGGGGGGGCACACCGGGGAGCTGTTTTTT.

This clonotype was counted many times. The chain is built from TRBV12-5 and TRBJ2-1, with TRBD1 matching over 9 bases. Germline V CDR1 and CDR2: LGHNT, FRNRAP. The V segment lost 4 bases and the J segment 6 bases; nucleotides outside the gene matches: 4. This CDR3 contains 14 residues. The CDR3 is CASGSGTGFNEQFF. CDR3 DNA: TGTGCTAGTGGTTCCGGGACAGGGTTCAATGAGCAGTTCTTC.

The rearrangement joins TRBV18 to TRBJ2-4, with 10 bases matching TRBD1. The CDR3 totals 14 residues. The V gene end was trimmed by 3 bases and the J gene end by 8 bases; junction bases not matched to a gene: 4. Germline CDR1 is KGHSH and CDR2 is LQKENI. The CDR3 loop reads CASSPGTGVDIQYF. The CDR3 nucleotides read TGTGCCAGCTCACCCGGGACAGGGGTAGACATTCAGTACTTC.

On this clonotype itself: Since a much larger clone is just one base distant, this may be a read error. This rearrangement joins TRBV5-1 to TRBJ1-1; D perhaps matches TRBD1 (6 bases). CDR1 is SGHRS, CDR2 YFSETQ, per germline. The CDR3 runs to 15 residues. The CDR3 nucleotides read TGCGCCAGCAGAAGAGGGGACACCTCGAACACTGAAGCTTCCTTT. This codes for CASRRGDTSNTEASF. The variable domain in full, completed from reference TRBV5-1 and TRBJ1-1, reads KAGVTQTPRYLIKTRGQQVTLSCSPISGHRSVSWYQQTPGQGLQFLFEYFSETQRNKGNFPGRFSGRQFSNSRSEMNVSTLELGDSALYLCASRRGDTSNTEASFGQGTRLTVV.

This clonotype has a handful of counts. This chain connects TRBV7-9 to TRBJ2-3; TRBD1 agrees at 10 bases. The CDR3 extends over 12 amino acids. The V and J ends lost 1 base and 11 bases, in that order; junction bases with no gene match: 0. Germline V gene data show CDR1 as SEHNR and CDR2 as FQNEAQ (reference sequence). In nucleotides, the CDR3 is TGTGCCAGCAGCTTAGGGGACAGGGGGCAGTATTTT. Translation: CASSLGDRGQYF.

Judged by abundance, this clonotype is medium-sized. J is TRBJ1-1 and V is TRBV6-6; tentative D call: TRBD1 (5 bases). This CDR3 contains 15 residues. Trimming removed 1 base at V and 0 bases at J, with 9 bases between. Germline lookup yields CDR1 MNHNY and CDR2 SVGAGI (reference sequence). CDR3 region: CASSYYRSLNTEAFF. For the CDR3, the DNA is TGTGCCAGCAGTTACTACAGGAGTCTGAACACTGAAGCTTTCTTT.

This clonotype was seen ten or more times. V is TRBV6-2 or TRBV6-3 and J is TRBJ2-7; weak D call: TRBD1 (5 bases). Per germline, CDR1 MNHEY and CDR2 SVGEGT. The CDR3 is 13 amino acids. Trimming cost V 5 bases and J 6 bases, with 14 bases left between them. Here the CDR3 reads CASSVTDSGEQYF. The CDR3 DNA reads as TGTGCCAGCAGTGTGACAGACAGTGGCGAGCAGTACTTC.

The rearrangement uses TRBV7-9 and TRBJ2-6; weak D call: TRBD1 (5 bases). Trimming left V 3 bases short and J 3 bases short, with 15 bases between. Germline-derived CDR1 and CDR2 are SEHNR and FQNEAQ (reference sequence). This CDR3 is 17 amino acids long. CDR3 loop: CASSFVGRTFGANVLTF. The CDR3 coding sequence is TGTGCCAGCAGCTTTGTGGGGCGGACCTTTGGGGCCAACGTCCTGACTTTC.

This clonotype was seen at least ten times. The chain joins TRBV6-1 to TRBJ2-5; D remains unclear. Germline V lookup: CDR1 MNHNS, CDR2 SASEGT. The CDR3 loop spans 14 amino acids. V gave up 10 bases and J gave up 9 bases, with 24 bases separating them. The CDR3 coding sequence is TGTGCCAACCTACTATTAATCCGCTTCGCGGCCCAGTACTTC. Its protein is CANLLLIRFAAQYF.

This clonotype was picked up one time. This may stem from a read error, because a much larger clone lies one nucleotide away. This chain connects TRBV24-1 to TRBJ2-3; perhaps TRBD1 as D (5 bases). Germline V lookup: CDR1 KGHDR, CDR2 SFDVKD. The CDR3 has 12 residues. Trimming took 8 bases from V and 3 from J, leaving 8 bases between them. CDR3 nucleotides: TGTGCCACCAACGCAGGGACAGATACGCAGTATTTT. Protein: CATNAGTDTQYF.

This clonotype was observed many times. The V gene is TRBV3-1, the J gene TRBJ1-6, with a possible D match to TRBD1 (5 bases). V dropped 0 bases and J dropped 11 bases, with 11 bases sitting between them. Germline V gene data show CDR1 as LGHDT and CDR2 as YNNKEL (reference sequence). The CDR3 spans 14 residues. Written as DNA, the CDR3 is TGTGCCAGCAGCCAAGATTCAGGGCGAACACCCCTCCACTTT. Its protein product is CASSQDSGRTPLHF.

This clonotype was detected ten times or more. The chain is built from TRBV6-1 and TRBJ2-1; D unresolved. The CDR3 consists of 16 residues. The V and J ends lost 5 bases and 7 bases respectively, with 21 bases between them. Germline values: CDR1 MNHNS, CDR2 SASEGT. The CDR3 here is CASSYTVGSPQNEQFF. CDR3 DNA sequence: TGTGCCAGCAGTTACACCGTGGGCAGCCCCCAGAATGAGCAGTTCTTC.